This T cell receptor beta chain derives from a study of OX40 agonist ivuxolimab in advanced cancers. Background for the entire study: Ivuxolimab was a fully human IgG2 agonistic monoclonal antibody targeting the costimulatory receptor OX40 (CD134). Intravenous ivuxolimab was administered to patients every 2 weeks at six dose levels: 0.01, 0.1, 0.3, 1.5, 3 and 10 mg/kg. Of the approximately 54 patients in dose escalation, about 20 had hepatocellular carcinoma, about 15 had melanoma, 9 had renal cell carcinoma and 9 had head and neck cancer. A male proportion of roughly 80% and a mean age of roughly 58 years, ranging from about 23 to 90, were recorded for the dose-escalation cohort. Prior anti-PD-1, anti-PD-L1 or anti-CTLA-4 therapy was permitted, and 40% to 50% of dose-escalation patients had received checkpoint inhibitors. Partial responses occurred in three dose-escalation patients: two with cutaneous melanoma and one with hepatocellular carcinoma. Peripheral TCRbeta sequencing aimed to test whether ivuxolimab altered TCR sequence diversity and caused clonal T-cell expansion. The paper reports the monotherapy dose-escalation portion (N ≈ 52 patients) of the phase I ivuxolimab trial. The paper's findings and limits, for the study overall: On average, CD8+ T cells showed more expanded clones than CD4+ T cells after ivuxolimab. At doses from 0.1 to 3.0 mg/kg, clonal expansion was seen in both CD4+ and CD8+ blood T cells between baseline and week 6. Low levels of normalized T-cell clonal expansion were also shown by some nonresponding patients. Antigen specificity was not determined for the clonally expanded peripheral T cells. In the 0.1-3.0 mg/kg groups, partial responders were among the patients with the lowest normalized peripheral clonal expansion, particularly in CD8+ T cells.

Genomic DNA was extracted from sorted cells for sequencing of the TCRbeta CDR3 region. TCRbeta CDR3 regions were sequenced using the immunoSEQ Assay. TCRdb stores this immuneACCESS table with in-frame sequences only. Part of the clones is absent; in the studies checked, under half of the shortfall reflects unresolved V genes, and no reason is known for the rest. The sample table lists around 67,000 clones, approximately 90% of them with a count of one. Around 2.2% of the sample goes to the ten largest clones. Comment on this clone: The clone's antigen remains unknown. No per-base quality is available; no much larger clone lies one base away.

Counted from cysteine to phenylalanine, this CDR3 has 13 amino acids. Here the CDR3 DNA is all that survives: 39 bases in frame from base 1. The germline V gene supplies CDR1 SGHTA and CDR2 FQGNSA. The trial excluded patients who had a history of autoimmune disease or were on systemic immunosuppression. Peripheral blood for TCR sequencing was collected from all dose cohorts at baseline, on cycle 4 day 1, and on cycle 7 day 1. Samples were obtained from an open-label, multicenter, first-in-human phase I dose-escalation trial of ivuxolimab. Adults with locally advanced or metastatic head and neck squamous cell, hepatocellular, melanoma or renal cell carcinoma were enrolled in the trial. CD4+ and CD8+ T cells were sorted separately from peripheral blood before TCR sequencing.

The material was CD4+ or CD8+ T cells sorted from blood, obtained in a trial of the OX40 agonist ivuxolimab. The receptor comes from an adult with an advanced solid tumor such as melanoma, head and neck, liver or kidney cancer. The chain joins TRBV7-2 to TRBJ2-5, with 8 central nucleotides matching TRBD1. Gene TRBJ2-7 matches the end of the DNA better, so the J call may be wrong. The base sequence is TGTGCCAGCAGCCCCGGGACAGGCTACGAGCAGTACTTC. The encoded protein is CASSPGTGYEQYF.